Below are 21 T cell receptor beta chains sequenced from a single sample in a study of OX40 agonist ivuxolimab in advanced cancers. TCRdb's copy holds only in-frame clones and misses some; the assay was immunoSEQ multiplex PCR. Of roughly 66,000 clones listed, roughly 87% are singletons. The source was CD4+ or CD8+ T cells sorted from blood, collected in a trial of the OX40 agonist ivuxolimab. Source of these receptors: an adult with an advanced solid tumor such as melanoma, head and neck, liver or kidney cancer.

In DNA form, the CDR3 reads TGTGCCACCAGCATAGGGGACACCGACCGCCGGTATTTT. Translated: CATSIGDTDRRYF. The chain couples TRBV15 to TRBJ2-3; TRBD1 might be the D (6 bases). V lost 4 bases, J lost 14 bases, and 19 bases lay in between. Germline V gene sequence: CDR1 LNHNV, CDR2 YYDKDF (reference sequence). This CDR3 is built from 13 residues.

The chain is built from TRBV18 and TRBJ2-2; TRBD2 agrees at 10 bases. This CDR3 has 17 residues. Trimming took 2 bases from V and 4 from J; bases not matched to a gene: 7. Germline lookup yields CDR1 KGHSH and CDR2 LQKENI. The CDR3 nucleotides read TGTGCCAGCTCACCAATCGGAAGCGGGAGGGCCACCGGGGAGCTGTTTTTT. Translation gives CASSPIGSGRATGELFF.

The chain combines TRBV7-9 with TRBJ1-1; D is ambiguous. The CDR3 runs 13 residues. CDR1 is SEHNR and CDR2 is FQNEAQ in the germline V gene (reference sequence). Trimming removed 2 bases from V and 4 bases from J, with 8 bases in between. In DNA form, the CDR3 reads TGTGCCAGCAGCTTAATGGATTCCACTGAAGCTTTCTTT. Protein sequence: CASSLMDSTEAFF.

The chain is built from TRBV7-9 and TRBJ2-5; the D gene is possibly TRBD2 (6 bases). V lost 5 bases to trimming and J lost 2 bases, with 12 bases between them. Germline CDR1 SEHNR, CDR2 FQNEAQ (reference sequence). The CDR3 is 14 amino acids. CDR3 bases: TGTGCCAGCAGCATCGGGACTCCTCAAGAGACCCAGTACTTC. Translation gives CASSIGTPQETQYF.

Here the CDR3 reads CASSLRLGQRALGPQHF. For the CDR3, the DNA is TGTGCCAGCAGTTTACGCCTGGGACAGAGAGCTTTAGGGCCCCAGCATTTT. This sequence joins TRBV27 and TRBJ1-5; 7 nucleotides line up with TRBD1. In germline, CDR1 is MNHEY, CDR2 SMNVEV (reference sequence). This CDR3 has 17 residues. Trimming at V came to 2 bases and at J to 9 bases, leaving 16 bases not matched to a gene.

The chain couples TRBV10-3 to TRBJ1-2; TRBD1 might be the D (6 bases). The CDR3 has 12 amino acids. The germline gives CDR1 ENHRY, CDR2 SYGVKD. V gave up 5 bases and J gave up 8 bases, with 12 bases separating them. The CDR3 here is CAISLNREGYTF. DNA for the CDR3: TGTGCCATCAGTCTAAACAGGGAGGGCTACACCTTC.

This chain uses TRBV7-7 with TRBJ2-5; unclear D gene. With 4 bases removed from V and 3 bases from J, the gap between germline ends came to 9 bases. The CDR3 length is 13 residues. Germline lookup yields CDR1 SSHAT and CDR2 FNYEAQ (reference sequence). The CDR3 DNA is TGTGCCAGCAGCTCCGATCGGAAAGAGACCCAGTACTTC. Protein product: CASSSDRKETQYF.

CDR3 DNA: TGTGCCAGCAGGAGGGGGCGTCAAGAGACCCAGTACTTC. Protein sequence: CASRRGRQETQYF. J is TRBJ2-5 and V is TRBV2; TRBD1 matches 7 bases. Looked up from germline, CDR1 is SNHLY and CDR2 is FYNNEI. V shed 6 bases and J 2 bases; nucleotides not matched to a gene: 3. CDR3 length: 13 amino acids. Using reference TRBV2 and TRBJ2-5 for the parts outside the CDR3, the full variable domain is EPEVTQTPSHQVTQMGQEVILRCVPISNHLYFYWYRQILGQKVEFLVSFYNNEISEKSEIFDDQFSVERPDGSNFTLKIRSTKLEDSAMYFCASRRGRQETQYFGPGTRLLVL.

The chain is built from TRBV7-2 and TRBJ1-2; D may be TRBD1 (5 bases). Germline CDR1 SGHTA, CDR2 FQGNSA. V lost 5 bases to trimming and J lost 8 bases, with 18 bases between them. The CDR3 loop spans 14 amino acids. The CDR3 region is CASSSDGGSRGYTF. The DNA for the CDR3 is TGTGCCAGCAGCAGTGACGGGGGATCGAGGGGCTACACCTTC.

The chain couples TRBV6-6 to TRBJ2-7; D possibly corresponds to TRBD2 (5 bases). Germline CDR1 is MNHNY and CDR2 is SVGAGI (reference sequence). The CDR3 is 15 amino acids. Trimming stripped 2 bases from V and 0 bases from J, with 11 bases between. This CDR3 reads CASSYQGLASYEQYF. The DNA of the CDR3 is TGTGCCAGCAGTTACCAAGGACTCGCCTCCTACGAGCAGTACTTC.

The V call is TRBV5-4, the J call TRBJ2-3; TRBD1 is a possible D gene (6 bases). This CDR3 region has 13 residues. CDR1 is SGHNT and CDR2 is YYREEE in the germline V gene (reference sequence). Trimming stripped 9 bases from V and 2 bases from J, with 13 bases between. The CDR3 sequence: CAIPDSYTDTQYF. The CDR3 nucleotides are TGTGCCATCCCGGACAGTTACACAGATACGCAGTATTTT.

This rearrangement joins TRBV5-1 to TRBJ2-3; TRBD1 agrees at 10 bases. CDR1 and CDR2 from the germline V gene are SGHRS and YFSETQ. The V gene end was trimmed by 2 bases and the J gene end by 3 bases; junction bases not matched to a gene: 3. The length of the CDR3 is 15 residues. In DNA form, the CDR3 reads TGCGCCAGCAGCTTCCGGGACAGGGGAACAGATACGCAGTATTTT. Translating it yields CASSFRDRGTDTQYF.

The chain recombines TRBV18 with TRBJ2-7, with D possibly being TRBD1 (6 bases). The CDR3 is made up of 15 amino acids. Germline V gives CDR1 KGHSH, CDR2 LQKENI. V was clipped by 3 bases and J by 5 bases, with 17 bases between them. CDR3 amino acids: CASSPPGVYRNEQYF. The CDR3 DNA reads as TGTGCCAGCTCACCTCCAGGGGTATACCGGAACGAGCAGTACTTC.

The CDR3 sequence is CASSQFSPNSGNTIYF. For the CDR3, the DNA is TGTGCCAGCAGCCAATTTTCCCCGAACTCTGGAAACACCATATATTTT. The rearrangement links TRBV7-2 to TRBJ1-3; D call uncertain. The ends were cut back, 5 bases at V and 0 bases at J, with 14 bases in the middle. The CDR3 sequence is 16 residues long. The germline V gene has CDR1 SGHTA and CDR2 FQGNSA.

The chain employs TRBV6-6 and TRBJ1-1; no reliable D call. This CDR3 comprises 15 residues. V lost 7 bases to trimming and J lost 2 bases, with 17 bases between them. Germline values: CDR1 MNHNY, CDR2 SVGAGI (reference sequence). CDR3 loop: CASKTAGSSNTEAFF. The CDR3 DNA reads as TGTGCCAGCAAAACTGCGGGATCCTCTAACACTGAAGCTTTCTTT.

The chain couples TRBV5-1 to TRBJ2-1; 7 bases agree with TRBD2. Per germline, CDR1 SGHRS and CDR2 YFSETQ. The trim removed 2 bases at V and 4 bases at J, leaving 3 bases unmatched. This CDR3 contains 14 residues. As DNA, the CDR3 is TGCGCCAGCAGCTTAACGGGGGGTTACAATGAGCAGTTCTTC. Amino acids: CASSLTGGYNEQFF.

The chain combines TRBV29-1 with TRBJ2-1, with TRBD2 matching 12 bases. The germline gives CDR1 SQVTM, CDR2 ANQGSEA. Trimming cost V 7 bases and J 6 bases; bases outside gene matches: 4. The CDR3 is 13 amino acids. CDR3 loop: CSGQTSGSNEQFF. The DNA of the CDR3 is TGCAGCGGCCAGACTAGCGGGAGCAATGAGCAGTTCTTC.

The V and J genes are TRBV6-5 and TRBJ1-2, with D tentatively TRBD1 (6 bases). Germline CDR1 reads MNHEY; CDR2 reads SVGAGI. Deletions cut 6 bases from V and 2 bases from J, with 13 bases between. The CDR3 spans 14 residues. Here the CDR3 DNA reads TGTGCCAGCAGCCCTGAGACAGGAAACTATGGCTACACCTTC. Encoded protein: CASSPETGNYGYTF.

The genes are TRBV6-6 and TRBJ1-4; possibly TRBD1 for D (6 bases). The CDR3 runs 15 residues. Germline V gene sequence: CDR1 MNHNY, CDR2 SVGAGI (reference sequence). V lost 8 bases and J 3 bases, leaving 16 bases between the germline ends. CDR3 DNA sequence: TGTGCCAGCCTTCCAAGGGGGGGATCTAATGAAAAACTGTTTTTT. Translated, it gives CASLPRGGSNEKLFF.

The CDR3 nucleotides are TGTGCCAGCAGTCCCCTGCCTGAAGACAGAGCCCAAGAGACCCAGTACTTC. Its protein product is CASSPLPEDRAQETQYF. This chain links TRBV28 with TRBJ2-5, with D perhaps TRBD1 (5 bases). V lost 5 bases and J 1 base, leaving 20 bases between the germline ends. Germline values: CDR1 MDHEN, CDR2 SYDVKM. The length of the CDR3 is 17 residues.

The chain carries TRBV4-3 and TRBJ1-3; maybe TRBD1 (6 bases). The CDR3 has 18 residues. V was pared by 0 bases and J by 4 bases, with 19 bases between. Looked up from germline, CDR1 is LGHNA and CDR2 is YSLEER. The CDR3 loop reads CASSQDLVPRGSGNTIYF. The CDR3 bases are TGCGCCAGCAGCCAAGATCTGGTACCCAGGGGCTCGGGAAACACCATATATTTT.